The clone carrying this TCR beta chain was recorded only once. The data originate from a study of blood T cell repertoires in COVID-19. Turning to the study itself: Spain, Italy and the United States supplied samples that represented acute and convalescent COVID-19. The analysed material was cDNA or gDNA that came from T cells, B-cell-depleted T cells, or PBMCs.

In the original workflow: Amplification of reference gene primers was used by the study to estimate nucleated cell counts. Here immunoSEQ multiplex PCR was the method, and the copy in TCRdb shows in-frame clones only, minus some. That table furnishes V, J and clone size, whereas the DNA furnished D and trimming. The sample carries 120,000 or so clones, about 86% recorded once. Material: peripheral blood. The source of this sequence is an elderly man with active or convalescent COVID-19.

The CDR3 sequence: CASSLGGDVGYTF. The CDR3 DNA reads TGTGCCAGCAGCTTAGGGGGGGATGTTGGCTACACCTTC. The rearrangement links TRBV11-2 to TRBJ1-2; TRBD1 is a possible D gene (5 bases). V was clipped by 1 base and J by 7 bases, with 10 bases between them. This CDR3 comprises 13 residues. Germline CDR1 and CDR2: SGHAT and FQNNGV. The full variable domain, in which reference TRBV11-2 and TRBJ1-2 provide the parts outside the CDR3, is EAGVAQSPRYKIIEKRQSVAFWCNPISGHATLYWYQQILGQGPKLLIQFQNNGVVDDSQLPKDRFSAERLKGVDSTLKIQPAKLEDSAVYLCASSLGGDVGYTFGSGTRLTVV.